A selection of T cell receptor beta chains follows, all from one sample in a study of T cell changes during pregnancy in multiple sclerosis. Profiled with immunoSEQ multiplex PCR; TCRdb holds only in-frame clones, not every one. This table has fewer than 100,000 clones, approximately 90% appearing once. The source material was peripheral blood, sampled before pregnancy. Receptor source: a female donor with multiple sclerosis, enrolled in a pregnancy study. The CDR3 runs from the conserved cysteine through the conserved F or W. D genes are given only for firm matches. Some rows mark clone size as missing; the rest say once, few, many or name a class of expanded clone.

V	size	J	D	DNA	CDR3
TRBV28	NA	TRBJ2-7	TRBD1	TGTGCCAGCAGCCCAATCGGGGACAGGTATTTTGACGAGCAGTACTTC	CASSPIGDRYFDEQYF
TRBV5-5	NA	TRBJ1-2	NA	TGTGCCAGCAGCACCTCGGACTATGGCTACACCTTC	CASSTSDYGYTF
TRBV2	NA	TRBJ1-2	NA	TGTGCCAGCCTAGGGGATGCTCTACCGGAGGGCTACACCTTC	CASLGDALPEGYTF
TRBV6-6	NA	TRBJ2-3	TRBD2	TGTGCCAGCAGTCCCGGACTAGAGGCAGATACGCAGTATTTT	CASSPGLEADTQYF
TRBV10-3	NA	TRBJ1-1	NA	TGTGCCATCAGGCAACAGCTCTCGAACACTGAAGCTTTCTTT	CAIRQQLSNTEAFF
TRBV15	NA	TRBJ2-6	NA	TGTGCCACCAGCACCGTGCGGGGCTCTGGGGCCAACGTCCTGACTTTC	CATSTVRGSGANVLTF
TRBV5-4	once	TRBJ2-1	NA	TGTGCCAGCCAGGTCTCAGCCACGAATGAGCAGTTCTTC	CASQVSATNEQFF
TRBV5-1	NA	TRBJ2-1	NA	TGCGCCAGCAGCTTGTCGGTAAACAATGAGCAGTTCTTC	CASSLSVNNEQFF
TRBV5-6	NA	TRBJ1-6	NA	TGTGCCAGCAGCTTGGTAACACAGGTTGGCTCACCCCTCCACTTT	CASSLVTQVGSPLHF
TRBV29-1	NA	TRBJ1-5	NA	TGCAGCGTTGTTTTCTCAGGCCCCAATCAGCCCCAGCATTTT	CSVVFSGPNQPQHF
TRBV6-5	NA	TRBJ1-2	NA	TGTGCCAGCAGTTACGGCAGGCGATACGGCTACACCTTC	CASSYGRRYGYTF
TRBV30	once	TRBJ2-7	TRBD1	TGTGCCTGGAGTGCCGGGACAGGGGGCCACGAGCAGTACTTC	CAWSAGTGGHEQYF
TRBV5-4	few	TRBJ2-7	NA	TGTGCCAGCAGCGCAGGGTCTCCCTACGAGCAGTACTTC	CASSAGSPYEQYF
TRBV6-6	NA	TRBJ2-5	NA	TGTGCCAGCAGTTCGGAGGGGGAGACCCAGTACTTC	CASSSEGETQYF
TRBV7-3	NA	TRBJ1-2	NA	TGTGCCAGCAGCTCGCGGGACCTTTATGGCTACACCTTC	CASSSRDLYGYTF
TRBV13	NA	TRBJ2-2	TRBD1	TGTGCCAGCAGCACCGGGACAGGGAGGGCCGGGGAGCTGTTTTTT	CASSTGTGRAGELFF
TRBV6-5	NA	TRBJ1-3	NA	TGTGCCAGCACCGGAGGCGGAAACACCATATATTTT	CASTGGGNTIYF
TRBV6-1	NA	TRBJ2-5	NA	TGTGCCAGCAGTGAAGGCGGATCCAAGACCCAGTACTTC	CASSEGGSKTQYF
TRBV7-9	medium-sized	TRBJ1-2	NA	TGTGCCAGCAGCTTTGCCGGTAACTATGGCTACACCTTC	CASSFAGNYGYTF
TRBV6-1	NA	TRBJ2-1	NA	TGTGCCAGCAGTGAGAATGGACACCGAAGTCAGTTCTTC	CASSENGHRSQFF